Included here is one T cell receptor (beta chain) sequence, with context. These data come from a study of blood T cell repertoires in COVID-19. The CDR3 contains 15 residues. With V trimmed by 6 bases and J by 4 bases, 8 bases remained unmatched. The germline V gene has CDR1 MDHEN and CDR2 SYDVKM. The data were produced by immunoSEQ multiplex PCR, yet TCRdb's version contains in-frame clones alone and is incomplete. The sample consists of approximately 140,000 clones, approximately 88% of them appearing once. The chain joins TRBV28 to TRBJ1-5; 8 positions agree with TRBD1. Sequencing input: peripheral blood. This receptor was taken from a man aged 60 to 69 with active or convalescent COVID-19. CDR3 coding DNA: TGTGCCAGCAGGGGGGGGGACAGGAGGAATCAGCCCCAGCATTTT. It is translated as CASRGGDRRNQPQHF.